This T cell receptor (beta chain) was obtained from a study of blood T cells in healthy people across ages (dated by TCRdb to about 2015). Study-wide context: In model experiments, template switching captured about one uniquely barcoded TCR beta cDNA molecule for every two T cells. To avoid experimental bias, donors of different ages were randomly spread across the sequencing lanes. The donors were divided into four age groups: young (average around 17 years), middle-aged (about 41), aged (around 59) and long-lived (82). Age-related changes in TCR beta repertoire diversity were measured in the study by deep sequencing normalized with unique cDNA molecular identifiers. Using the same blood draw, the study looked at two additional independent replicas of 1 million unique cDNA reads for two donors, one aged 18 to 30 and the other aged 80 or older. Points the paper makes about the study in general: Because profiling used bulk unsorted PBMCs, naive and antigen-experienced compartments could not be compared conclusively. A strong correlation was found between observed TCR beta diversity and the percentage of naive T cells measured by flow cytometry. Estimates of total diversity based on one million sequenced T cells were regarded as lower bounds and as underestimates. As age increased, observed TCR beta diversity per million T cells dropped in a roughly linear way, and a significant reduction was already evident by age about 40. Compared with the aged group, the long-lived group had more naive CD4+ T cells, fewer expanded clones and increased TCR diversity, a pattern suggesting age selection. Donor CMV infection status was unknown, potentially confounding age-related changes in expanded clonotypes.

The CDR3 numbers 13 residues from cysteine through phenylalanine. Of all the DNA, just the CDR3 is kept, 39 bases in frame from base 1. The germline V gene gives CDR1 as SNHLY and CDR2 as FYNNEI. V loses 5 bases of germline sequence and J loses 6 bases, and the interval between the two ends is 13 bases. Library method: 5' RACE. The reads were generated on an Illumina HiSeq 2500. A second PCR of about 6 to 12 cycles was run with a J-beta primer mix and a sample-barcoded 5' primer. Each TCR beta cDNA molecule received a unique molecular identifier from a template-switch 5' adaptor carrying 12 random nucleotides. Each sample yielded at least 3 million CDR3-containing paired-end reads. The Mint cDNA synthesis kit, primed by a TRBC-specific oligonucleotide, was used to synthesize first-strand cDNA from all RNA. All cDNA was treated with uracil-DNA glycosylase and then went through a first 18-cycle PCR with the universal primers M1SS and BC2_uni_R. As for the original processing: For normalization, 1 million high-quality reads were randomly selected from each sample, with every read carrying a distinct molecular identifier. Reads sharing molecular identifiers were discarded rather than binned into consensus sequences. MiTCR, with a Q25 quality threshold and the strictest error-elimination algorithm, was used for CDR3 identification, clonotype clustering and error correction. A nonparametric unseen species model with Euler transformation was used to estimate lower-bound total TCR beta diversity. TCRdb redid the processing of the public reads, applying fastp at Q25 and MiXCR, and retained in-frame beta chains. Every CDR3 protein is listed once, alongside the most common genes and DNA of its rows. The V and J calls were determined by TCRdb, not by the authors. Present in this sample are 450,000 to 700,000 distinct CDR3 sequences, 27% of which were seen just once. Together, the top ten hold less than 20% of the sample.

About this clonotype: Its antigen specificity is not known. Base-call qualities are not available, and no considerably larger clone is one nucleotide away.

The roughly 39 donors, aged about 6 to 95 years, were systemically healthy Caucasian individuals from Russia. Each donor gave about 9.2 milliliters of peripheral blood, drawn into EDTA-treated Vacutainer tubes. PBMCs were isolated by Ficoll-Paque density-gradient centrifugation, with at least 7 million obtained per sample. Total RNA was extracted from PBMCs with Trizol reagent, with at least 6 micrograms obtained per sample. Naive CD45RAhigh/CD27high T cell percentages were measured by flow cytometry on a PBMC aliquot from every donor. The clonotype originates from a woman in her sixties or seventies in good health. The rearrangement combines TRBV2 with TRBJ1-2; the D gene identity is not certain. The sample comprised blood. The nucleotide sequence reads as follows: TGTGCCAGCAGTCAAGAGAGAGCCCATGGCTACACCTTC. Its product reads: CASSQERAHGYTF.